The 22 T cell receptor beta chains below come from one sample, sequenced in a study of a mutant IDH1 vaccine in newly diagnosed glioma. Repertoires were generated with immunoSEQ multiplex PCR, while TCRdb's copy carries only in-frame clones and drops some. The repertoire holds about 120,000 clones, with around 80% as singletons. Time point of the sample: week 11, during vaccination. All doses held 300 ug of mutant IDH1 20-mer peptide, with topical imiquimod. Their antigens remain unidentified. Sequencing used PBMCs, obtained from a glioma patient whose treatment included an IDH1 peptide vaccine. The source is a man aged 40-49 years with glioma.

The chain has TRBV14 and TRBJ2-1, with 7 bases lining up with TRBD2. Per germline, CDR1 SGHDN and CDR2 FVKESK. After removal of 1 base from V and 0 bases from J, the junction contained 3 bases not matched to a gene. CDR3 size: 16 residues. This chain's CDR3 is CASSQVGGSSYNEQFF. The CDR3 nucleotides read TGTGCCAGCAGCCAAGTGGGCGGGAGCTCCTACAATGAGCAGTTCTTC.

This chain joins TRBV4-3 and TRBJ2-4; no clear D. The V and J ends lost 1 base and 6 bases respectively, with 10 bases between them. The V gene's germline CDR1 is LGHNA and CDR2 YSLEER. The CDR3 covers 14 residues. DNA for the CDR3: TGCGCCAGCAGCCAAGCCCCGATAGGAAACATTCAGTACTTC. Its protein is CASSQAPIGNIQYF.

V gene TRBV14 combines with J gene TRBJ1-1; 11 bases agree with TRBD1. The V and J ends lost 4 bases and 3 bases, in that order; junction bases with no gene match: 4. The germline V gene has CDR1 SGHDN and CDR2 FVKESK. This CDR3 region has 15 residues. CDR3 in amino acids: CASSLRTGGYTEAFF. The CDR3, as DNA: TGTGCCAGCAGCCTCAGGACAGGGGGCTACACTGAAGCTTTCTTT.

V usage is TRBV5-6 and J usage is TRBJ2-7; 7 nucleotides match TRBD1. CDR3 length: 13 residues. Germline-derived CDR1 and CDR2 are SGHDT and YYEEEE. V was clipped by 3 bases and J by 0 bases; unmatched bases: 0. CDR3 residues: CASSWTGSYEQYF. The CDR3 bases are TGTGCCAGCAGCTGGACAGGCTCCTACGAGCAGTACTTC.

J is TRBJ2-7 and V is TRBV11-2, with 10 positions matching TRBD2. CDR1 and CDR2 from the germline V gene are SGHAT and FQNNGV. This CDR3 is built from 17 residues. After removal of 1 base from V and 2 bases from J, the junction contained 8 bases not matched to a gene. As DNA, the CDR3 is TGTGCCAGCAGCTTAGTAGTAGCGGGGGGATTAACCTACGAGCAGTACTTC. As protein: CASSLVVAGGLTYEQYF.

The chain recombines TRBV5-3 with TRBJ1-3, with TRBD1 identical over 7 bases. Being an ORF, TRBV5-3 has a function that is uncertain. Trimming removed 4 bases from V and 0 bases from J; junction bases left unmatched: 10. The CDR3 runs to 17 residues. The CDR3 region is CARSETARGDSGNTIYF. In nucleotides, the CDR3 is TGTGCCAGAAGCGAAACCGCCAGGGGGGACTCTGGAAACACCATATATTTT.

V and J are TRBV7-2 and TRBJ1-5, with D unclear. V dropped 2 bases and J dropped 4 bases, with 6 bases sitting between them. The germline CDR1 and CDR2 sequences are SGHTA and FQGNSA. This CDR3 contains 13 residues. The DNA for the CDR3 is TGTGCCAGCAGCTTACAGAGGAATCAGCCCCAGCATTTT. Encoded protein: CASSLQRNQPQHF.

The chain uses TRBV28 and TRBJ1-2; TRBD1 matches at 8 bases. V was clipped by 5 bases and J by 4 bases; unmatched bases: 12. CDR3 size: 16 residues. In germline, CDR1 is MDHEN, CDR2 SYDVKM. The CDR3 nucleotides are TGTGCCAGCAGTCCGGGACAGGAGCGGGTCCGCTATGGCTACACCTTC. Translation gives CASSPGQERVRYGYTF.

The chain carries TRBV19 and TRBJ2-1; 13 nucleotides match TRBD2. There are 19 residues in the CDR3. The V and J ends lost 7 bases and 0 bases, in that order; junction bases with no gene match: 12. Germline CDR1 is LNHDA and CDR2 is SQIVND (reference sequence). CDR3 sequence: CASTMGTSGRAFSYNEQFF. As DNA, the CDR3 is TGTGCCAGTACCATGGGAACTAGCGGGAGGGCCTTCTCCTACAATGAGCAGTTCTTC.

This chain connects TRBV5-5 to TRBJ2-3; D is undetermined. Germline lookup yields CDR1 SGHKS and CDR2 YYEKEE (reference sequence). Trimming stripped 1 base from V and 2 bases from J, with 11 bases between. This CDR3 has 15 residues. In DNA, the CDR3 is TGTGCCAGCAGCTTGAACGGCATTTCCACAGATACGCAGTATTTT. Translating it yields CASSLNGISTDTQYF. Variable domain in full (rest from reference TRBV5-5 and TRBJ2-3): DAGVTQSPTHLIKTRGQQVTLRCSPISGHKSVSWYQQVLGQGPQFIFQYYEKEERGRGNFPDRFSARQFPNYSSELNVNALLLGDSALYLCASSLNGISTDTQYFGPGTRLTVL.

V is TRBV5-6 and J is TRBJ2-3, with TRBD2 matching 9 bases. V shed 0 bases, J shed 5 bases, and the junction held 7 bases outside the gene matches. The CDR3 contains 16 residues. From germline, CDR1 is SGHDT and CDR2 YYEEEE. The CDR3 DNA follows: TGTGCCAGCAGCTTGGAGAGGCGGGAGGGCCAAGATACGCAGTATTTT. This sequence encodes CASSLERREGQDTQYF. Filled out from reference TRBV5-6 and TRBJ2-3, the complete variable domain reads DAGVTQSPTHLIKTRGQQVTLRCSPKSGHDTVSWYQQALGQGPQFIFQYYEEEERQRGNFPDRFSGHQFPNYSSELNVNALLLGDSALYLCASSLERREGQDTQYFGPGTRLTVL.

The J gene is TRBJ2-7, the V gene TRBV10-2; 8 nucleotides line up with TRBD1. This CDR3 comprises 13 residues. Germline CDR1 and CDR2: WSHSY and SAAADI. V shed 5 bases and J 6 bases; nucleotides not matched to a gene: 6. The DNA of the CDR3 is TGCGCCAGCAGTTGGACAGGGTGGCGCGAGCAGTACTTC. Translated, it gives CASSWTGWREQYF.

On this clone: At one boundary the junction diverges from the germline segment, which might be a read error. This chain joins TRBV4-3 and TRBJ1-1; no firm D call. The CDR3 loop spans 16 amino acids. From germline, CDR1 is LGHNA and CDR2 YSLEER. The CDR3 coding sequence is TGCGCCAGCAGCGAAGAAGGCGGGTTAGCGAACACTGAAGCTTTCTTT. It codes for CASSEEGGLANTEAFF.

This clone has a handful of counts. Other DNA sequences in this sample translate to the same CDR3. The chain is built from TRBV19 and TRBJ2-1, with TRBD1 as a possible D gene (6 bases). CDR1 LNHDA and CDR2 SQIVND come from the germline V gene (reference sequence). V shed 5 bases and J shed 0 bases, with 11 bases lying between them. This CDR3 region has 15 residues. The CDR3 loop is CASSPDRSSYNEQFF. The CDR3 nucleotides are TGTGCCAGTAGTCCCGACAGGAGCTCCTACAATGAGCAGTTCTTC.

This clone was counted a single time. This rearrangement joins TRBV5-1 to TRBJ2-5; D gene unclear. In germline, CDR1 is SGHRS, CDR2 YFSETQ. CDR3 size: 11 residues. V lost 7 bases and J lost 1, with 5 bases in between. The CDR3 DNA reads as TGCGCCAGCGGGGTCCAAGAGACCCAGTACTTC. It codes for CASGVQETQYF.

This clone was observed a single time. V is TRBV30 and J is TRBJ2-1; unclear D gene. The length of the CDR3 is 12 residues. Germline lookup yields CDR1 GTSNPN and CDR2 SVGIG (reference sequence). Trimming removed 5 bases at V and 4 bases at J, with 9 bases between. The CDR3 nucleotides are TGTGCCTGGTCCCCCGGTTACAATGAGCAGTTCTTC. Its protein is CAWSPGYNEQFF.

This clone occurred a few times. The chain employs TRBV19 and TRBJ1-1, with D unresolved. V lost 5 bases to trimming and J lost 7 bases, with 14 bases between them. Germline V gives CDR1 LNHDA, CDR2 SQIVND (reference sequence). The CDR3 length is 13 residues. CDR3 loop: CASSLRPAHEAFF. The CDR3 nucleotides read TGTGCCAGTAGTCTTCGACCAGCTCATGAAGCTTTCTTT.

The chain uses TRBV27 and TRBJ2-3; perhaps TRBD2 as D (5 bases). The CDR3 contains 15 residues. Per germline, CDR1 MNHEY and CDR2 SMNVEV (reference sequence). The germline V and J ends were trimmed by 4 bases and 2 bases, with 13 bases remaining between them. CDR3 amino acids: CASSSARGITDTQYF. The CDR3 bases are TGTGCCAGCAGTTCCGCCCGGGGTATCACAGATACGCAGTATTTT.

This clone was picked up one time. The chain couples TRBV19 to TRBJ2-5, with no clear D. From germline, CDR1 is LNHDA and CDR2 SQIVND (reference sequence). The CDR3 covers 13 residues. The V gene lost 4 bases and the J gene lost 5 bases, with 11 bases spanning the gap. The CDR3 region is CASSRGGWETQYF. Written as DNA, the CDR3 is TGTGCCAGTAGTAGAGGTGGGTGGGAGACCCAGTACTTC.

This clone was found a few times. The J gene is TRBJ1-1, the V gene TRBV19; D ambiguous. With 9 bases removed from V and 8 bases from J, the gap between germline ends came to 13 bases. Germline lookup yields CDR1 LNHDA and CDR2 SQIVND (reference sequence). The CDR3 sequence is 11 residues long. The CDR3 DNA reads TGTGCCAGCCGTGGGAGCCAAGAAGCTTTCTTT. It translates to CASRGSQEAFF.

This clone appeared a few times. The chain has TRBV5-4 and TRBJ2-5; no clear D. Germline assignment: CDR1 SGHNT and CDR2 YYREEE (reference sequence). Trimming removed 1 base from V and 4 bases from J, with 8 bases in between. The length of the CDR3 is 13 residues. The CDR3 protein is CASSLPPGETQYF. In DNA, the CDR3 is TGTGCCAGCAGCTTGCCCCCCGGAGAGACCCAGTACTTC.

This chain uses TRBV19 with TRBJ2-1, with 10 nucleotides matching TRBD2. This CDR3 region has 16 residues. Germline assignment: CDR1 LNHDA and CDR2 SQIVND (reference sequence). The junction had 11 bases not matched to a gene; V was cut back by 2 bases and J by 10 bases. DNA for the CDR3: TGTGCCAGTAGTATAACTGGCAGCGGGAGGGTACGGGAGCAGTTCTTC. Protein product: CASSITGSGRVREQFF.